Detailed here is one T cell receptor (beta chain). What it recognizes is unknown. The data are from a study of blood T cells in healthy people across ages. Regarding the study as a whole: PBMCs went unsorted, and a conclusive naive versus antigen-experienced comparison was therefore prevented.

PCR was performed a second time for about 6 to 12 cycles using a sample-barcoded 5' primer and a J-beta primer mix. TCRdb used MiXCR to reprocess the 5' RACE reads, holding one entry per CDR3 protein. The profile covers hundreds of thousands of distinct CDR3 sequences, with roughly 44% appearing a single time and around 18% taken by the ten largest. The length of the CDR3 is 12 residues. Germline V gene data show CDR1 as MGHRA and CDR2 as YSYEKL. The ends were cut back, 1 base at V and 6 bases at J, with 4 bases in the middle. This clonotype originated in a man between 60 and 75 years old in good health. J is TRBJ1-5 and V is TRBV4-1, with no clear D. Sequencing input: blood. CDR3 nucleotides: TGCGCCAGCAGCCAAGCCCTTCAGCCCCAGCATTTT. Its translation: CASSQALQPQHF.